The 21 T cell receptor beta chains listed next were all sequenced from one sample in a study of T cell responses to AZD1222 COVID-19 vaccine. Sequenced by immunoSEQ multiplex PCR; TCRdb stores in-frame clones only, minus some. The sample shows 150,000 or so clones, 89% of them seen only once. The sample here was peripheral blood, taken on day 0 of AZD1222 vaccination. The receptors here all came from an adult in good health.

The chain couples TRBV4-1 to TRBJ2-6; TRBD2 might be the D (5 bases). The germline CDR1 and CDR2 sequences are MGHRA and YSYEKL. The CDR3 extends over 16 amino acids. Trimming shortened V by 1 base and J by 2 bases, and 9 bases separated the two germline ends. The CDR3: CASSQGGSPGANVLTF. The CDR3 DNA follows: TGCGCCAGCAGCCAAGGAGGGAGTCCTGGGGCCAACGTCCTGACTTTC.

The chain carries TRBV28 and TRBJ1-3, with unresolved D. Germline CDR1 MDHEN, CDR2 SYDVKM. Trimming cost V 6 bases and J 2 bases, with 11 bases left between them. This CDR3 is built from 14 residues. Here the CDR3 DNA reads TGTGCCAGCAGGAGGGCAGGAGCTGGAAACACCATATATTTT. It translates to CASRRAGAGNTIYF.

The chain carries TRBV21-1 and TRBJ1-1. TRBV21-1 is flagged as a pseudogene. The CDR3 has 16 amino acids. The DNA of the CDR3 is TGTGCCAGCAGCAAATCCCGGGGGGCGCGAAAAACTGAAGCTTTCTTT. Residues: CASSKSRGARKTEAFF.

The chain recombines TRBV6-6 with TRBJ2-3, with D perhaps matching TRBD2 (5 bases). The CDR3 contains 14 residues. Germline loops: CDR1 MNHNY, CDR2 SVGAGI (reference sequence). The CDR3 protein is CATLGGRYTDTQYF. CDR3 sequence (DNA): TGTGCAACCCTAGGAGGCAGGTACACAGATACGCAGTATTTT.

The chain is built from TRBV6-2 or TRBV6-3 and TRBJ2-7, with 8 bases lining up with TRBD2. J gave up 0 bases and V 2 bases, and 0 bases lay outside the gene matches. The CDR3 consists of 14 residues. Germline V gene data show CDR1 as MNHEY and CDR2 as SVGEGT. The CDR3: CASSYGTSSYEQYF. In DNA form, the CDR3 reads TGTGCCAGCAGTTACGGGACTAGCTCCTACGAGCAGTACTTC.

The chain carries TRBV14 and TRBJ1-1, with no clear D. The CDR3 extends over 13 amino acids. Germline lookup yields CDR1 SGHDN and CDR2 FVKESK. The V end was cut by 6 bases, the J end by 1 base, with 9 bases between. CDR3 in amino acids: CASRWSPNTEAFF. The CDR3, as DNA: TGTGCCAGCAGATGGAGTCCGAACACTGAAGCTTTCTTT. The whole variable domain, filled in from reference TRBV14 and TRBJ1-1, reads EAGVTQFPSHSVIEKGQTVTLRCDPISGHDNLYWYRRVMGKEIKFLLHFVKESKQDESGMPNNRFLAERTGGTYSTLKVQPAELEDSGVYFCASRWSPNTEAFFGQGTRLTVV.

The V call is TRBV5-1, the J call TRBJ2-1; 10 bases align to TRBD2. CDR1 and CDR2 (germline): SGHRS, YFSETQ. Trimming at V came to 0 bases and at J to 5 bases, leaving 2 bases not matched to a gene. CDR3 length: 15 residues. CDR3 DNA: TGCGCCAGCAGCTTGGGCCTAGCGGGGGACAATGAGCAGTTCTTC. It yields the protein CASSLGLAGDNEQFF.

This sequence joins TRBV4-3 and TRBJ2-3, with 8 bases matching TRBD2. This CDR3 comprises 16 residues. Trimming at V came to 0 bases and at J to 4 bases, leaving 6 bases not matched to a gene. CDR1 and CDR2 (germline): LGHNA, YSLEER. In DNA, the CDR3 is TGCGCCAGCAGCCAAGATACCGGGAGGGGGGCAGATACGCAGTATTTT. Residues: CASSQDTGRGADTQYF.

The chain is built from TRBV7-3 and TRBJ1-5; possible D gene TRBD1, 5 bases. Between the trimmed V and J ends, which lost 5 bases and 0 bases, there was a span of 17 bases. Germline loops: CDR1 SGHTA, CDR2 FQGTGA. The CDR3 runs 17 residues. CDR3 amino acids: CASSLQTGYNSNQPQHF. CDR3 bases: TGTGCCAGCAGCCTTCAAACAGGTTACAATAGCAATCAGCCCCAGCATTTT.

The rearrangement uses TRBV18 and TRBJ2-1; 9 bases fit TRBD2. Germline values: CDR1 KGHSH, CDR2 LQKENI. V lost 3 bases and J lost 10; bases outside the gene matches: 13. The CDR3 covers 16 residues. The CDR3 region is CASSPRGAGGPVEQFF. For the CDR3, the DNA is TGTGCCAGCTCACCCCGTGGGGCGGGAGGGCCTGTGGAGCAGTTCTTC.

The CDR3, as DNA: TGTGCCAGCAGCTTAAGTGAGGCTAACTATGGCTACACCTTC. This codes for CASSLSEANYGYTF. The chain combines TRBV7-9 with TRBJ1-2; D is unresolved. The germline CDR1 and CDR2 sequences are SEHNR and FQNEAQ (reference sequence). V shed 2 bases and J shed 0 bases, with 7 bases lying between them. This CDR3 region has 14 residues. Full variable domain (remainder filled in from reference TRBV7-9 and TRBJ1-2): DTGVSQNPRHKITKRGQNVTFRCDPISEHNRLYWYRQTLGQGPEFLTYFQNEAQLEKSRLLSDRFSAERPKGSFSTLEIQRTEQGDSAMYLCASSLSEANYGYTFGSGTRLTVV.

A few counts support this clone. This chain connects TRBV24-1 to TRBJ2-7; TRBD1 aligns across 7 bases. The CDR3 spans 16 residues. Losses at the gene ends were 5 bases for V and 2 bases for J; bases not matched to a gene: 11. From germline, CDR1 is KGHDR and CDR2 SFDVKD. CDR3 nucleotide sequence: TGTGCCACCAGTGGGCCGGGACAGCGTTCAACCTACGAGCAGTACTTC. This gives the protein CATSGPGQRSTYEQYF.

The CDR3 sequence: CASSIDYGYTF. CDR3 nucleotide sequence: TGTGCCAGCAGTATTGACTATGGCTACACCTTC. The chain uses TRBV28 and TRBJ1-2; D call uncertain. Trimming stripped 5 bases from V and 3 bases from J, with 4 bases between. CDR1 is MDHEN and CDR2 is SYDVKM in the germline V gene. The CDR3 contains 11 residues.

The V and J genes are TRBV6-5 and TRBJ2-7; D possibly corresponds to TRBD2 (6 bases). Trimming left V 6 bases short and J 2 bases short, with 11 bases between. The germline V gene encodes CDR1 MNHEY and CDR2 SVGAGI. The length of the CDR3 is 13 residues. CDR3 amino acids: CASSRSGAYEQYF. The CDR3 DNA follows: TGTGCCAGCAGCCGATCGGGGGCCTACGAGCAGTACTTC.

The chain links TRBV18 to TRBJ1-1; no clear D gene. The CDR3 extends over 14 amino acids. The V gene lost 2 bases and the J gene lost 11 bases, with 18 bases spanning the gap. The V gene's germline CDR1 is KGHSH and CDR2 LQKENI. For the CDR3, the DNA is TGTGCCAGCTCACCAAGTACACGACCTGGAAGGGCTTTCTTT. Translated, it gives CASSPSTRPGRAFF.

V gene TRBV2 combines with J gene TRBJ1-6; tentative D call: TRBD1 (5 bases). Trimming took off 4 bases at V and 9 bases at J, with 10 bases between the two ends. The CDR3 has 13 residues. The germline gives CDR1 SNHLY, CDR2 FYNNEI. The CDR3 reads CASSAGYGSPLHF. CDR3 nucleotide sequence: TGTGCCAGCAGTGCAGGGTACGGTTCACCCCTCCACTTT.

V is TRBV5-4 and J is TRBJ2-5; D may be TRBD1 or TRBD2 (7 bases each). CDR3 length: 16 residues. V lost 4 bases, J lost 5 bases, and 21 bases lay in between. Germline assignment: CDR1 SGHNT and CDR2 YYREEE (reference sequence). CDR3 sequence: CASSHPPGQGGETQYF. In DNA, the CDR3 is TGTGCCAGCAGCCACCCCCCGGGGCAGGGGGGGGAGACCCAGTACTTC.

The chain uses TRBV5-1 and TRBJ2-7, with TRBD1 matching over 8 bases. The CDR3 loop spans 14 amino acids. Trimming took 4 bases from V and 3 from J; bases not matched to a gene: 6. Germline CDR1 and CDR2: SGHRS and YFSETQ. CDR3 in amino acids: CASSRTGGNYEQYF. The DNA of the CDR3 is TGCGCCAGCAGCCGAACAGGGGGAAACTACGAGCAGTACTTC.

This chain uses TRBV28 with TRBJ1-2; no definite D call. Trimming removed 3 bases from V and 7 bases from J, with 12 bases in between. The CDR3 is 13 residues long. CDR1 and CDR2 (germline): MDHEN, SYDVKM. The CDR3 DNA is TGTGCCAGCAGTTTTAATCGGGAGACTGGCTACACCTTC. It codes for CASSFNRETGYTF.

This clone was counted many times. The chain employs TRBV5-4 and TRBJ1-6; the match to TRBD1 covers 10 bases. J lost 5 bases, V lost 4 bases, and 6 bases had no gene match. CDR3 length equals 16 residues. Germline-derived CDR1 and CDR2 are SGHNT and YYREEE (reference sequence). This CDR3 is CASSRTGGLDNSPLHF. In DNA form, the CDR3 reads TGTGCCAGCAGCCGGACAGGGGGGCTTGATAATTCACCCCTCCACTTT.

This clone is a singleton in its sample. The chain uses TRBV5-6 and TRBJ2-7, with D possibly matching TRBD2 (5 bases). CDR1 SGHDT and CDR2 YYEEEE come from the germline V gene. The CDR3 sequence is 14 residues long. V lost 0 bases and J 3 bases, leaving 10 bases between the germline ends. CDR3 sequence (DNA): TGTGCCAGCAGCTTGGGGGGAGACTTCTACGAGCAGTACTTC. Its translation is CASSLGGDFYEQYF.